The sequence of this T cell receptor beta chain was determined in a study of Graves' ophthalmopathy and Graves' hyperthyroidism. Study-level results: Blood shared most expanded thyroid clonotypes above 0.001 frequency.

Amplification of TCR beta CDR3 regions used RNA transcripts. After a first-round RT-PCR with HTBI primers, a second-round multiplex PCR was run. TCRdb reprocessed the multiplex PCR reads with MiXCR, giving one entry per CDR3 protein. Of 400,000 to 450,000 distinct CDR3 sequences listed, around 21% are singletons. Hyperthyroidism showing no ophthalmopathy within 18 months of follow-up was stable. Enrolled hyperthyroidism patients had a new diagnosis, a duration under 2 months, and an age of 18 to 65. This CDR3 is 16 amino acids long. Germline V lookup: CDR1 SQVTM, CDR2 ANQGSEA. As to this clonotype: Antigen specificity is unknown. A read error may account for a junction end that differs from germline.

V gene TRBV29-1 combines with J gene TRBJ1-1; weak D call: TRBD1 (5 bases). Sequenced input: peripheral blood. The origin of this receptor is a woman younger than 35 with stable Graves' hyperthyroidism. This CDR3 reads CSVGGRRGREDTGAFF. The CDR3 DNA is TGCAGCGTTGGTGGAAGGAGGGGAAGGGAGGACACTGGAGCTTTCTTT.